Included here is one T cell receptor beta chain sequence, with context. This sample was included in a study of glioma-infiltrating T cells. TCR alpha and beta CDR3 regions were amplified from RNA using iRepertoire nested multiplex PCR. TCRdb passed the multiplex PCR reads through MiXCR, listing each CDR3 protein once. Seen here are over 90,000 distinct CDR3 sequences, 25% to 35% observed once, and the top ten hold 44%. The V gene end was trimmed by 6 bases and the J gene end by 0 bases; junction bases not matched to a gene: 3. The CDR3 consists of 15 residues. The clonotype originates from a human donor with low-grade glioma or glioblastoma, undergoing nonglioma brain surgery, or in good health (not recorded which). Input material: glioma tissue, nonneoplastic brain tissue, or PBMCs (not recorded which). The J gene is TRBJ2-1, the V gene TRBV12-3 or TRBV12-4; 9 bases agree with TRBD2. CDR3 residues: CASRRGGASYNEQFF. CDR3 sequence (DNA): TGTGCCAGCAGACGCGGGGGGGCCTCCTACAATGAGCAGTTCTTC.